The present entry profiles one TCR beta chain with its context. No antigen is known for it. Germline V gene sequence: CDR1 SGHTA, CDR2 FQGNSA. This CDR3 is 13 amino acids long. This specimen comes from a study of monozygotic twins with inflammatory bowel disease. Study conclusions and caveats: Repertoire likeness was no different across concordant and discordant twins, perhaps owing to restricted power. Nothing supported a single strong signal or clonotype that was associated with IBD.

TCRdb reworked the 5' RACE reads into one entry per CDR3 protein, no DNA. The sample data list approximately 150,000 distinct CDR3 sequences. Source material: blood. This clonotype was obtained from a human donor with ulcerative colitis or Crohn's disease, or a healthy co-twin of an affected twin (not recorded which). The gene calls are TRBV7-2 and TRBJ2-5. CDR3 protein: CASSQENQETQYF.